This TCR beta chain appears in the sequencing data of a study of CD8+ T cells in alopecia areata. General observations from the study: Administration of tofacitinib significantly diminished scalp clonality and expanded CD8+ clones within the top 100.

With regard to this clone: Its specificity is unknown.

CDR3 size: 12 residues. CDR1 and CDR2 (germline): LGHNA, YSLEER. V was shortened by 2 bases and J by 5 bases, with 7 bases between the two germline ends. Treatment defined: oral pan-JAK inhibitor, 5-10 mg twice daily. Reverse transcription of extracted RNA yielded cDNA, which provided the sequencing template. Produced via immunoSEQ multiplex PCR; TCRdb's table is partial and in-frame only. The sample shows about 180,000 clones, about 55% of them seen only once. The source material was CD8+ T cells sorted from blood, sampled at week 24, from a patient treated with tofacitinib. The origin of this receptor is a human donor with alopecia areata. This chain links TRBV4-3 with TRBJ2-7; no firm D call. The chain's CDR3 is CASSQTGDEQYF. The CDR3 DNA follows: TGCGCCAGCAGCCAAACTGGGGACGAGCAGTACTTC.